This T cell receptor (beta chain) is from a study of T-cell memory formation after mild COVID-19. Study findings and constraints: A second wave expanding day 15 to 37 was CD4+-biased; contracting clones were balanced. Some SARS-CoV-2-responding clones were already detected in memory before infection. CD4+ contracting clones were found mainly in CM and EM, and CD8+ ones in EMRA.

MiXCR was run by TCRdb on the 5' RACE reads, yielding one entry per CDR3 protein. The repertoire holds about 88,000 distinct CDR3 sequences, with around a quarter as singletons. Germline V gives CDR1 LGHNA, CDR2 YSLEER. The V end was cut by 0 bases, the J end by 5 bases, with 22 bases between. The CDR3 has 18 residues. As for this clonotype: The antigen remains undetermined.

The specimen sequenced was PBMCs or a T cell subset sorted from them (not recorded which). The receptor's source is a man aged 18 to 29 who had mild COVID-19 (a few samples of this study predate the infection). Cell type and time point are not known. The chain uses TRBV4-3 and TRBJ2-5; D is uncertain. The CDR3 DNA follows: TGCGCCAGCAGCCAAGATCCCTTTTCTGCAGGCATGGGGGAGACCCAGTACTTC. It encodes CASSQDPFSAGMGETQYF.